The 28 T cell receptor beta chains given below trace back to one sample, sequenced in a study of cytomegalovirus exposure and HLA in healthy donors. The PCR employed 60 Vbeta primers together with 13 Jbeta primers. The table came from immunoSEQ multiplex PCR; TCRdb's copy has only in-frame clones and leaves some out. This repertoire shows 93,000 or so clones, almost 85% found once; its top ten account for 5.5% to 6.5%. Sample: PBMCs. The receptors come from a woman between 18 and 29 years old in good health and CMV-seropositive.

The chain couples TRBV6-5 to TRBJ1-2; D may be TRBD1 (5 bases). V was cut by 2 bases and J by 0 bases, with 7 bases left in between. CDR3 length: 14 residues. Germline CDR1 and CDR2: MNHEY and SVGAGI. This CDR3 is CASSYGAANYGYTF. CDR3 in DNA: TGTGCCAGCAGTTACGGGGCAGCTAACTATGGCTACACCTTC.

The sample holds one count of this clone. The chain is built from TRBV5-6 and TRBJ2-7; the match to TRBD2 covers 7 bases. The ends lost 0 bases at V and 7 bases at J; junction bases unmatched: 10. The CDR3 runs 15 residues. Germline V gene lookup returns CDR1 SGHDT and CDR2 YYEEEE. CDR3 sequence: CASSLAYGTKREQYF. The CDR3 nucleotides are TGTGCCAGCAGCTTGGCCTATGGGACTAAGAGGGAGCAGTACTTC.

CDR3 region: CASSLTSGSGETQYF. DNA for the CDR3: TGTGCCAGCAGCTTAACTAGCGGGAGTGGAGAGACCCAGTACTTC. The chain uses TRBV11-1 and TRBJ2-5, with 11 nucleotides matching TRBD2. V gave up 2 bases and J gave up 4 bases; unmatched junction bases: 3. CDR1 SGHAT and CDR2 FQDESV come from the germline V gene (reference sequence). The CDR3 loop spans 15 amino acids. Full variable domain (rest looked up from reference TRBV11-1 and TRBJ2-5): EAEVAQSPRYKITEKSQAVAFWCDPISGHATLYWYRQILGQGPELLVQFQDESVVDDSQLPKDRFSAERLKGVDSTLKIQPAELGDSAMYLCASSLTSGSGETQYFGPGTRLLVL.

J is TRBJ2-1 and V is TRBV5-4, with 8 bases aligning to TRBD1. The J segment lost 5 bases and the V segment lost 2 bases, leaving 6 bases of the junction unmatched. The CDR3 covers 15 residues. Per the germline V gene, CDR1 is SGHNT and CDR2 is YYREEE (reference sequence). The CDR3 DNA reads as TGTGCCAGCAGCTTTACGGGGACAGGACACAATGAGCAGTTCTTC. Residues: CASSFTGTGHNEQFF.

The chain uses TRBV2 and TRBJ1-5; maybe TRBD1 (5 bases). CDR3 size: 13 residues. Trimming took 7 bases from V and 4 from J, leaving 11 bases between them. Germline V lookup: CDR1 SNHLY, CDR2 FYNNEI. The CDR3 sequence is CASNAGWNQPQHF. CDR3 in DNA: TGTGCCAGCAACGCAGGGTGGAATCAGCCCCAGCATTTT.

The gene calls are TRBV2 and TRBJ1-2; the D gene is possibly TRBD1 (5 bases). CDR1 is SNHLY and CDR2 is FYNNEI in the germline V gene. The V and J ends lost 0 bases and 0 bases respectively, with 14 bases between them. This CDR3 contains 17 residues. The CDR3 bases are TGTGCCAGCAGTGAAGCGCTTCGTGGGGGGTCTAACTATGGCTACACCTTC. Translating it yields CASSEALRGGSNYGYTF.

The J gene is TRBJ1-1, the V gene TRBV20-1; D not resolved. The CDR3 spans 11 residues. Germline CDR1 reads DFQATT; CDR2 reads SNEGSKA (reference sequence). Trimming took 6 bases from V and 4 from J, leaving 9 bases between them. The CDR3 DNA follows: TGCAGTGCCAACTCCCGCACTGAAGCTTTCTTT. Translated, it gives CSANSRTEAFF.

The rearrangement joins TRBV28 to TRBJ1-2; 12 bases align to TRBD1. CDR3 length: 17 residues. J was trimmed by 3 bases and V by 4 bases; bases with no gene match: 9. CDR1 is MDHEN and CDR2 is SYDVKM in the germline V gene. The CDR3 bases are TGTGCCAGCAGTTACACCGGGACAGGGGGCTTTTACTATGGCTACACCTTC. Its translation is CASSYTGTGGFYYGYTF.

This rearrangement joins TRBV5-6 to TRBJ2-1; TRBD2 matches 12 bases. Germline V gives CDR1 SGHDT, CDR2 YYEEEE. The CDR3 runs 16 residues. Trimming cost V 1 base and J 7 bases; bases outside gene matches: 6. The CDR3 loop reads CASSLSWTSGENEQFF. The CDR3 DNA follows: TGTGCCAGCAGCTTGTCCTGGACTAGCGGGGAAAATGAGCAGTTCTTC. Drawing the rest from reference TRBV5-6 and TRBJ2-1, the complete variable domain is DAGVTQSPTHLIKTRGQQVTLRCSPKSGHDTVSWYQQALGQGPQFIFQYYEEEERQRGNFPDRFSGHQFPNYSSELNVNALLLGDSALYLCASSLSWTSGENEQFFGPGTRLTVL.

This chain links TRBV29-1 with TRBJ1-1; 8 nucleotides align to TRBD1. The CDR3 has 15 amino acids. Losses at the gene ends were 2 bases for V and 4 bases for J; bases not matched to a gene: 9. Germline CDR1 and CDR2: SQVTM and ANQGSEA. This chain's CDR3 is CSVELGRGLPTEAFF. DNA of the CDR3: TGCAGCGTTGAACTCGGCAGGGGGCTCCCCACTGAAGCTTTCTTT.

This clone was recorded only once. The J gene is TRBJ2-3, the V gene TRBV29-1; weak D call: TRBD2 (6 bases). Trimming cost V 7 bases and J 4 bases, with 18 bases left between them. There are 14 residues in the CDR3. CDR1 and CDR2 from the germline V gene are SQVTM and ANQGSEA. CDR3 nucleotides: TGCAGCGGGGGCCAGGGACTCGCAGCAGATACGCAGTATTTT. Its protein is CSGGQGLAADTQYF.

The count of this clone is one. This rearrangement joins TRBV7-8 to TRBJ2-1; 10 bases align to TRBD2. The length of the CDR3 is 18 residues. V dropped 1 base and J dropped 5; count of bases not matched to a gene: 11. CDR1 is SGHVS and CDR2 is FQNEAQ in the germline V gene. The CDR3 DNA sequence: TGTGCCAGCAGCTTAGTTCCGGGACTAGCGACCCCTAACAATGAGCAGTTCTTC. This translates into CASSLVPGLATPNNEQFF.

This chain connects TRBV5-6 to TRBJ2-1; 9 bases are shared with TRBD2. Losses at the gene ends were 5 bases for V and 4 bases for J; bases not matched to a gene: 16. Germline CDR1 reads SGHDT; CDR2 reads YYEEEE. The CDR3 totals 18 residues. The CDR3 bases are TGTGCCAGCAGTTTGCCCTACCTAGCGGGAATCGGATACAATGAGCAGTTCTTC. Its protein is CASSLPYLAGIGYNEQFF.

J is TRBJ2-7 and V is TRBV6-5, with 7 bases aligning to TRBD1. Germline values: CDR1 MNHEY, CDR2 SVGAGI. This CDR3 comprises 15 residues. V dropped 2 bases and J dropped 5; count of bases not matched to a gene: 9. The CDR3 sequence: CASSYDRAAGNEQYF. CDR3 bases: TGTGCCAGCAGTTACGACAGGGCGGCTGGGAACGAGCAGTACTTC.

The chain links TRBV27 to TRBJ2-1, with 7 bases that match TRBD1. With V trimmed by 1 base and J by 10 bases, 4 bases remained unmatched. The germline gives CDR1 MNHEY, CDR2 SMNVEV (reference sequence). The CDR3 is 13 residues long. CDR3 in DNA: TGTGCCAGCAGTTTATTAGGGGGCTACGAGCAGTTCTTC. As protein: CASSLLGGYEQFF.

The rearrangement uses TRBV9 and TRBJ2-1; 8 nucleotides line up with TRBD1. The V gene end was trimmed by 1 base and the J gene end by 0 bases; junction bases not matched to a gene: 6. The CDR3 loop spans 17 amino acids. Per the germline V gene, CDR1 is SGDLS and CDR2 is YYNGEE. The CDR3, as DNA: TGTGCCAGCAGCGTAAAGGGACAGGCGAGCTCCTACAATGAGCAGTTCTTC. As protein: CASSVKGQASSYNEQFF.

The chain carries TRBV28 and TRBJ2-7, with 13 nucleotides matching TRBD2. Germline assignment: CDR1 MDHEN and CDR2 SYDVKM. V lost 2 bases and J lost 5; bases outside the gene matches: 0. CDR3 size: 14 residues. In nucleotides, the CDR3 is TGTGCCAGCAGTTTAGGACTAGCGGGAGACGAGCAGTACTTC. This sequence encodes CASSLGLAGDEQYF.

The chain carries TRBV7-3 and TRBJ1-2; 7 bases map to TRBD1. The germline gives CDR1 SGHTA, CDR2 FQGTGA. V was clipped by 5 bases and J by 2 bases; unmatched bases: 2. The CDR3 runs 13 residues. CDR3 loop: CASSKTGNYGYTF. DNA for the CDR3: TGTGCCAGCAGCAAGACAGGGAACTATGGCTACACCTTC.

This clone was seen just once. The chain has TRBV19 and TRBJ1-1; TRBD1 matches at 8 bases. The CDR3 has 15 residues. After removal of 7 bases from V and 6 bases from J, the junction contained 13 bases not matched to a gene. The germline V gene has CDR1 LNHDA and CDR2 SQIVND (reference sequence). For the CDR3, the DNA is TGTGCCAGTACGAAACCGCAGGGGGCCCCCCCTGAAGCTTTCTTT. Protein product: CASTKPQGAPPEAFF.

This chain uses TRBV2 with TRBJ2-4; D is possibly TRBD1 (5 bases). V lost 3 bases, J lost 0 bases, and 9 bases lay in between. The CDR3 totals 15 residues. CDR1 is SNHLY and CDR2 is FYNNEI in the germline V gene. CDR3: CASSETEIAKNIQYF. The CDR3 region has the DNA TGTGCCAGCAGTGAGACAGAGATAGCCAAAAACATTCAGTACTTC.

The chain's CDR3 is CASRHRTVSVGMNTEAFF. The CDR3 nucleotides read TGTGCCAGCAGGCACCGGACAGTTTCTGTCGGTATGAACACTGAAGCTTTCTTT. V usage is TRBV2 and J usage is TRBJ1-1, with TRBD1 as a possible D gene (6 bases). Germline CDR1 and CDR2: SNHLY and FYNNEI. Trimming removed 6 bases at V and 0 bases at J, with 23 bases between. This CDR3 is 18 amino acids long.

The chain has TRBV11-2 and TRBJ2-3; TRBD2 is a possible D gene (5 bases). Looked up from germline, CDR1 is SGHAT and CDR2 is FQNNGV. V was trimmed by 9 bases and J by 2 bases, leaving 15 bases between them. This CDR3 is built from 14 residues. The CDR3 bases are TGTGCCAGTCGAGGCGGGTTCTCCACAGATACGCAGTATTTT. Protein: CASRGGFSTDTQYF.

This chain joins TRBV28 and TRBJ2-7; tentative D call: TRBD2 (5 bases). The CDR3 has 14 amino acids. V was shortened by 7 bases and J by 5 bases, with 18 bases between the two germline ends. The germline V gene encodes CDR1 MDHEN and CDR2 SYDVKM. The CDR3, as DNA: TGTGCCAGCACCCGAGGGCTATTTATACACGAGCAGTACTTC. As protein: CASTRGLFIHEQYF. Variable domain in full (rest from reference TRBV28 and TRBJ2-7): DVKVTQSSRYLVKRTGEKVFLECVQDMDHENMFWYRQDPGLGLRLIYFSYDVKMKEKGDIPEGYSVSREKKERFSLILESASTNQTSMYLCASTRGLFIHEQYFGPGTRLTVT.

The CDR3 nucleotides are TGTGCCAGCAGTTACATGGCAGGCCGGAACACTGAAGCTTTCTTT. It yields the protein CASSYMAGRNTEAFF. This chain joins TRBV6-6 and TRBJ1-1; D is uncertain. The CDR3 is 15 residues long. V was pared by 2 bases and J by 1 base, with 11 bases between. CDR1 and CDR2 (germline): MNHNY, SVGAGI (reference sequence).

The chain combines TRBV2 with TRBJ2-1, with 12 bases matching TRBD2. Germline V CDR1 and CDR2: SNHLY, FYNNEI. V gave up 4 bases and J gave up 7 bases; unmatched junction bases: 5. The CDR3 consists of 15 residues. CDR3 sequence: CASSGWTSGANEQFF. CDR3 nucleotides: TGTGCCAGCAGTGGTTGGACTAGCGGGGCTAATGAGCAGTTCTTC.

This chain links TRBV13 with TRBJ2-3, with D unresolved. V was trimmed by 6 bases and J by 5 bases, leaving 15 bases between them. This CDR3 has 14 residues. CDR1 and CDR2 from the germline V gene are PRHDT and FYEKMQ (reference sequence). CDR3 region: CASRRQVRVDTQYF. The CDR3 coding sequence is TGTGCCAGCAGGCGCCAGGTGCGCGTAGATACGCAGTATTTT.

The chain joins TRBV30 to TRBJ1-1; TRBD1 is a possible D gene (6 bases). Germline loops: CDR1 GTSNPN, CDR2 SVGIG (reference sequence). This CDR3 has 15 amino acids. Trimming removed 0 bases from V and 1 base from J, with 12 bases in between. The CDR3 coding sequence is TGTGCCTGGAGTGTTGATGGACAGAAGAACACTGAAGCTTTCTTT. This encodes CAWSVDGQKNTEAFF.

This chain links TRBV11-2 with TRBJ1-2; 7 bases map to TRBD1. Germline CDR1 and CDR2: SGHAT and FQNNGV. J lost 3 bases, V lost 5 bases, and 6 bases had no gene match. The CDR3 loop spans 14 amino acids. CDR3 protein: CASSTLTGDYGYTF. The CDR3 DNA follows: TGTGCCAGCAGCACCCTAACAGGGGACTATGGCTACACCTTC.